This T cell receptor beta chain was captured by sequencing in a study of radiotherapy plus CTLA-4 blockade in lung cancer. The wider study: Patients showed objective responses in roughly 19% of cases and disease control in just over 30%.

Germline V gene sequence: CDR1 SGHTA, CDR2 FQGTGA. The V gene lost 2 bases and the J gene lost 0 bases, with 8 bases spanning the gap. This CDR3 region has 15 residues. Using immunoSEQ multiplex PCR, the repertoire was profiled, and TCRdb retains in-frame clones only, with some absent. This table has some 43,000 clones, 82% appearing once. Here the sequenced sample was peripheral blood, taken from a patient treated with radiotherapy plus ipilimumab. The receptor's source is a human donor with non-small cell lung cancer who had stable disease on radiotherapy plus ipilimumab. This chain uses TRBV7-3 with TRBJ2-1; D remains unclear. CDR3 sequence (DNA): TGTGCCAGCAGCTTATCACCGAGCTCCTACAATGAGCAGTTCTTC. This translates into CASSLSPSSYNEQFF.